These T cell receptor beta chains were read from a single sample in a study of blood T cell repertoires in COVID-19. Libraries were prepared by immunoSEQ multiplex PCR; TCRdb keeps only in-frame clonotypes and omits some of them. Altogether about 110,000 clones are present, under 90% being singletons, with the ten largest covering 5.5% to 8%. The source material was peripheral blood. The receptors derive from a woman in her 50s with acute or convalescent COVID-19. The CDR3 runs from the conserved cysteine through the conserved F or W. The order of the fields is D gene, J gene, clone size, V gene, CDR3 protein, CDR3 DNA. The D gene is left open where the match is weak. For some rows the clone size is stated as once, few or many, or as a class when expanded; others skip it.

>TRBD2|TRBJ2-7|-|TRBV30
CAWSRGGPSYEQYF
TGTGCCTGGAGTCGGGGGGGGCCCTCCTACGAGCAGTACTTC
>-|TRBJ2-3|-|TRBV6-1
CASSEAVGAWTDTQYF
TGTGCCAGCAGTGAAGCGGTGGGGGCATGGACAGATACGCAGTATTTT
>TRBD1|TRBJ1-6|-|TRBV9
CASSAGQVNSPLHF
TGTGCCAGCAGCGCCGGACAGGTTAATTCACCCCTCCACTTT
>-|TRBJ2-1|-|TRBV28
CASSLGGGRYNEQFF
TGTGCCAGCAGCCTAGGGGGGGGGCGCTACAATGAGCAGTTCTTC
>-|TRBJ1-2|-|TRBV28
CASSFPGTSGRMGYTF
TGTGCCAGCAGTTTCCCCGGGACCTCCGGGAGGATGGGCTACACCTTC
>TRBD1|TRBJ1-2|-|TRBV30
CAWSLTGRYYGYTF
TGTGCCTGGAGCCTGACAGGGCGCTACTATGGCTACACCTTC
>-|TRBJ1-2|-|TRBV18
CASSRSGDGYTF
TGTGCCAGCTCACGATCAGGGGATGGCTACACCTTC
>TRBD1|TRBJ1-5|-|TRBV28
CASSIGTGSQPQHF
TGTGCCAGCAGTATAGGGACAGGGTCTCAGCCCCAGCATTTT
>TRBD2|TRBJ2-5|-|TRBV5-1
CASSLGAASGEETQYF
TGCGCCAGCAGCTTGGGGGCCGCGAGCGGGGAAGAGACCCAGTACTTC
>-|TRBJ1-3|-|TRBV2
CASRPGGNTIYF
TGTGCCAGCAGACCGGGGGGAAACACCATATATTTT
>-|TRBJ2-7|-|TRBV19
CASSLTGTYEQYF
TGTGCCAGTAGTTTAACAGGGACCTACGAGCAGTACTTC
>TRBD1|TRBJ1-2|-|TRBV5-4
CASSSDRGGYTF
TGTGCCAGCAGCTCGGACAGGGGTGGCTACACCTTC
>-|TRBJ2-3|-|TRBV7-3
CASSLGHFTDTQYF
TGTGCCAGCAGCCTGGGACATTTCACAGATACGCAGTATTTT
>-|TRBJ1-1|-|TRBV11-3
CASSLQGPNTEAFF
TGTGCCAGCAGCCTCCAGGGGCCGAACACTGAAGCTTTCTTT
>-|TRBJ1-2|-|TRBV25-1
CASSGSIVYGYTF
TGTGCCAGCAGTGGTTCCATTGTCTATGGCTACACCTTC
>-|TRBJ1-3|few|TRBV2
CASTLEANTIYF
TGTGCCAGCACCCTCGAGGCGAACACCATATATTTT
>TRBD1|TRBJ2-3|once|TRBV2
CASSGETGERSTQYF
TGTGCCAGCAGTGGGGAAACAGGGGAACGGTCTACGCAGTATTTT
>-|TRBJ1-1|-|TRBV7-9
CASSLWAKNTEAFF
TGTGCCAGCAGCTTATGGGCGAAGAACACTGAAGCTTTCTTT
>TRBD1|TRBJ1-2|-|TRBV11-2
CASSLAQGANYGYTF
TGTGCCAGCAGCTTGGCACAGGGGGCTAACTATGGCTACACCTTC
>-|TRBJ1-3|-|TRBV6-5
CASSPQGITGNTIYF
TGTGCCAGCAGTCCACAGGGCATTACTGGAAACACCATATATTTT
>TRBD1|TRBJ1-2|-|TRBV18
CASSLRQGRLGYTF
TGTGCCAGCTCACTACGACAGGGACGCCTTGGCTACACCTTC
>TRBD1|TRBJ1-2|-|TRBV5-6
CASSLGQGQGYGYTF
TGTGCCAGCAGTCTAGGACAGGGGCAGGGCTATGGCTACACCTTC
>TRBD1|TRBJ1-1|-|TRBV24-1
CATRTGTMNTEAFF
TGTGCCACAAGGACAGGGACCATGAACACTGAAGCTTTCTTT
>TRBD1|TRBJ1-1|-|TRBV5-6
CASSRTGEAFF
TGTGCCAGCAGCAGGACAGGGGAAGCTTTCTTT
>-|TRBJ1-1|-|TRBV30
CAWSVRSQPPQGEAFF
TGTGCCTGGAGTGTACGGTCACAACCCCCCCAGGGTGAAGCTTTCTTT
>-|TRBJ1-2|-|TRBV5-1
CASSLEGEMLKIYGYTF
TGCGCCAGCAGCTTGGAGGGGGAGATGTTGAAAATCTATGGCTACACCTTC
>-|TRBJ2-2|-|TRBV11-3
CASSLMDRELFF
TGTGCCAGCAGCTTGATGGACAGAGAGCTGTTTTTT
>TRBD1|TRBJ2-5|-|TRBV11-2
CASRAPGQGETQYF
TGTGCCAGCAGGGCACCGGGACAGGGAGAGACCCAGTACTTC
>-|TRBJ1-6|-|TRBV21-1
CASSKLRGRERPPLHF
TGTGCCAGCAGCAAACTCAGGGGGCGCGAAAGGCCACCCCTCCACTTT
>-|TRBJ2-2|-|TRBV3-1/TRBV3-2
CASSQTGNTGELFF
TGTGCCAGCAGCCAGACAGGAAACACCGGGGAGCTGTTTTTT
>-|TRBJ2-1|-|TRBV29-1
CSVGDNEQFF
TGCAGCGTTGGAGACAATGAGCAGTTCTTC
>-|TRBJ2-2|-|TRBV5-1
CASSLTTAANTGELFF
TGCGCCAGCAGCTTGACAACAGCAGCGAACACCGGGGAGCTGTTTTTT
>TRBD1|TRBJ2-2|-|TRBV2
CASSLEQGATGELFF
TGTGCCAGCAGCCTGGAACAGGGGGCCACCGGGGAGCTGTTTTTT
>-|TRBJ1-5|-|TRBV7-8
CASSLGRDYQPQHF
TGTGCCAGCAGCTTAGGCAGGGATTATCAGCCCCAGCATTTT
>TRBD2|TRBJ2-3|-|TRBV6-5
CASSYSNSGGNTQYF
TGTGCCAGCAGTTACTCGAATAGCGGGGGGAATACGCAGTATTTT
>-|TRBJ2-7|-|TRBV3-1/TRBV3-2
CASSLPTEGVYEQYF
TGTGCCAGCAGCCTCCCTACAGAGGGGGTCTACGAGCAGTACTTC
>TRBD2|TRBJ2-1|-|TRBV3-1/TRBV3-2
CASSSERPRAGGPVGEQFF
TGTGCCAGCAGCTCAGAAAGGCCCCGGGCGGGGGGGCCGGTTGGTGAGCAGTTCTTC
>TRBD1|TRBJ2-2|-|TRBV2
CASKFGTGETGELFF
TGTGCCAGCAAGTTCGGGACAGGGGAGACCGGGGAGCTGTTTTTT
>TRBD1|TRBJ1-1|-|TRBV18
CASSRQGAATEAFF
TGTGCCAGCTCACGGCAGGGGGCGGCCACTGAAGCTTTCTTT
>TRBD1|TRBJ1-1|few|TRBV28
CASPPTSTGGKVVTEAFF
TGTGCCAGCCCGCCGACTTCGACAGGGGGAAAGGTTGTGACTGAAGCTTTCTTT
>-|TRBJ1-1|-|TRBV6-6
CASSPGLLNTEAFF
TGTGCCAGCAGCCCGGGACTGCTGAACACTGAAGCTTTCTTT
>TRBD1|TRBJ2-3|-|TRBV7-9
CASSLVATGLGTDTQYF
TGTGCCAGCAGCTTAGTCGCGACAGGGCTTGGCACAGATACGCAGTATTTT
>-|TRBJ2-7|-|TRBV5-8
CASSLLRGYEQYF
TGTGCCAGCAGCTTGCTGAGGGGGTACGAGCAGTACTTC
>-|TRBJ1-5|-|TRBV19
CASSILGGTSNQPQHF
TGTGCCAGTAGTATATTGGGAGGAACGAGCAATCAGCCCCAGCATTTT
>TRBD1|TRBJ1-1|-|TRBV7-3
CASSSGQGREAFF
TGTGCCAGCAGCTCGGGACAGGGACGTGAAGCTTTCTTT